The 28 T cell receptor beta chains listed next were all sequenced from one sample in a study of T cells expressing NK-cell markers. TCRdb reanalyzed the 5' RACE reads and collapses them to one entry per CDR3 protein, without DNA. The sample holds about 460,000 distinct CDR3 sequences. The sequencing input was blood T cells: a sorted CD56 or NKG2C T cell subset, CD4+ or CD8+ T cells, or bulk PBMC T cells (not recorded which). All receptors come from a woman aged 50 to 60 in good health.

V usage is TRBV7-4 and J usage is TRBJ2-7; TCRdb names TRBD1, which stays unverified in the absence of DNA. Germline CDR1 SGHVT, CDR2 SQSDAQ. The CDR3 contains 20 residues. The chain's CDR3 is CASTVIRDRGFRTSENEQYF.

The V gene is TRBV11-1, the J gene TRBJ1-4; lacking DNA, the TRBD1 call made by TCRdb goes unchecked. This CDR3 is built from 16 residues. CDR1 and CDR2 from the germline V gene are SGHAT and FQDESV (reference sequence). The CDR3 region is CASSDHRGTTNEKLFF.

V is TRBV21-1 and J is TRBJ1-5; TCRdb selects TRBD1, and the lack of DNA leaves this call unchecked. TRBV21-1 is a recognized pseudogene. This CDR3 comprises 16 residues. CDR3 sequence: CASSPRARKGDQPQHF.

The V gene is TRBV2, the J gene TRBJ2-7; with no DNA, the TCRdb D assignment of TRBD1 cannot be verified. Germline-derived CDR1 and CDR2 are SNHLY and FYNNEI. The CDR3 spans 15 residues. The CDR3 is CASSAETGGSYEQYF.

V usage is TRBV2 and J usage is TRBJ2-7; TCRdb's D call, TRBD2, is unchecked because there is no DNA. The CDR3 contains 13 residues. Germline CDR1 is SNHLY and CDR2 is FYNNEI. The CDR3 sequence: CASKRDSLYEQYF.

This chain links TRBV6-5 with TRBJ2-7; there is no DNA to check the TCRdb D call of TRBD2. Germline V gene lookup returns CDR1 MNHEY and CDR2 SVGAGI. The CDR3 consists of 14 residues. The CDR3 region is CASSYIAGAYEQYF.

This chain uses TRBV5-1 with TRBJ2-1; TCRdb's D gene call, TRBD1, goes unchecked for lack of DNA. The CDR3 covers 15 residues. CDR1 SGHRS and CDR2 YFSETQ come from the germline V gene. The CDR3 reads CASSFSRESYNEQFF.

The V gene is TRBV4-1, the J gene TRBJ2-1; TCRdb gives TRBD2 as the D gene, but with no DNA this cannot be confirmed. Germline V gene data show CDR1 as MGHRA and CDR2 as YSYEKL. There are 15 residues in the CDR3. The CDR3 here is CASSIGLASYNEQFF.

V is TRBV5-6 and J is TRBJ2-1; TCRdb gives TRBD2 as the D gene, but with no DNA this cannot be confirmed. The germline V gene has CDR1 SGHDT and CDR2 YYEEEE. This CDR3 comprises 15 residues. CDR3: CASSLFGPSYNEQFF.

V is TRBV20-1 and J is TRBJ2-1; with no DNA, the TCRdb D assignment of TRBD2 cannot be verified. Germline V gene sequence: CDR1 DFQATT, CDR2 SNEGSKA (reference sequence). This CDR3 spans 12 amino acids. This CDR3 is CSAARRPGLKFF.

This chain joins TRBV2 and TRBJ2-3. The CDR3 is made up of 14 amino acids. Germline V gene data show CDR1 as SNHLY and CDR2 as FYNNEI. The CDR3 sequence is CASSGGSPTDTQYF.

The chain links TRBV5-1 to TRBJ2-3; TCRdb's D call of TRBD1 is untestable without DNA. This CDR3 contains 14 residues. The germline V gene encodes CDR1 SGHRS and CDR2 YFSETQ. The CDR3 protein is CASSLYRDADTQYF.

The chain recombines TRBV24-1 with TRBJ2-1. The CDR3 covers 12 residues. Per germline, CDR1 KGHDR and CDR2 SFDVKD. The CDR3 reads CATRGLLNEQFF.

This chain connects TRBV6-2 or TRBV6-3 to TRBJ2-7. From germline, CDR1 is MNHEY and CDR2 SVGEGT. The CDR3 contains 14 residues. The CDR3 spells CASSYYLGSYEQYF.

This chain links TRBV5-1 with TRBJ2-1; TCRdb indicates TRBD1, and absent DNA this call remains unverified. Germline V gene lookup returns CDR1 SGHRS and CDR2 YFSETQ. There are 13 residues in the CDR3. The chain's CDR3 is CASSRDSYGWQFF.

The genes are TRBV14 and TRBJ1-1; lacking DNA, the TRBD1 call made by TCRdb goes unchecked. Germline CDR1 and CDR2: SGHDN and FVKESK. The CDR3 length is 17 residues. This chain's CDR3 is CASSPSLTGRRNTEAFF.

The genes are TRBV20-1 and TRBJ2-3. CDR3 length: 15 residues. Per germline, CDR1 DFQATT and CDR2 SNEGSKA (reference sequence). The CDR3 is CSARDRVGQWGTQYF.

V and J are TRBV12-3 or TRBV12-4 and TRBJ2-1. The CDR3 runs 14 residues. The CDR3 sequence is CASSYNVVSNEQFF.

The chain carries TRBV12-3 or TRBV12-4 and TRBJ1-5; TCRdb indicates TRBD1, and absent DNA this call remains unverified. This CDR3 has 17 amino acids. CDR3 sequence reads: CASSLGIGGTGGQPQHF.

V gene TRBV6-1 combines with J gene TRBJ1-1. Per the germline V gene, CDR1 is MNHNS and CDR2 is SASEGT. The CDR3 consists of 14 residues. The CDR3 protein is CASSEGGGGVKAFF.

The CDR3 reads CSAQGDRGETQYF. The V and J genes are TRBV20-1 and TRBJ2-5; the D gene TCRdb calls, TRBD2, cannot be checked with no DNA. This CDR3 has 13 residues. Per germline, CDR1 DFQATT and CDR2 SNEGSKA (reference sequence).

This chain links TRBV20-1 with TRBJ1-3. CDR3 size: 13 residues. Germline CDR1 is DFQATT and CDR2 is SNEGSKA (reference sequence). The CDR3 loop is CSARKHSGNTIYF.

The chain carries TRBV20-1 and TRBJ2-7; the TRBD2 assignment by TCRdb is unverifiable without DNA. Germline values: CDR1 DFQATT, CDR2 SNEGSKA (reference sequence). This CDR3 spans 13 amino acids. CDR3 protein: CSAWTSGIAVQYF.

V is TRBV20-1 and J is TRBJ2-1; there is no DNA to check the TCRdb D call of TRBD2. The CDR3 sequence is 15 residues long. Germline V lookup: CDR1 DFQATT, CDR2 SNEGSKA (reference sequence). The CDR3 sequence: CSASGRAGSYNEQFF.

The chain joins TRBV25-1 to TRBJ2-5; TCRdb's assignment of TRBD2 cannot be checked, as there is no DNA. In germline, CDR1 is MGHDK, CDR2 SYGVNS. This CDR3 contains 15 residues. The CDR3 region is CASSVSSGSSETQYF.

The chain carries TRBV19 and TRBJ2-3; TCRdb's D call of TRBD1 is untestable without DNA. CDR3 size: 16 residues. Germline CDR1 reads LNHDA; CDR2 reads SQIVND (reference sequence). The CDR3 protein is CASSSNRRSSTDTQYF.

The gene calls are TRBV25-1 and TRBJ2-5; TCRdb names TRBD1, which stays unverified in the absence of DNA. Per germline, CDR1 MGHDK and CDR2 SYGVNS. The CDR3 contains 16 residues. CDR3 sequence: CASSLQGVGLRETQYF.

The CDR3 is CASRPGTGTEAFF. V gene TRBV12-3 or TRBV12-4 combines with J gene TRBJ1-1. The CDR3 sequence is 13 residues long.